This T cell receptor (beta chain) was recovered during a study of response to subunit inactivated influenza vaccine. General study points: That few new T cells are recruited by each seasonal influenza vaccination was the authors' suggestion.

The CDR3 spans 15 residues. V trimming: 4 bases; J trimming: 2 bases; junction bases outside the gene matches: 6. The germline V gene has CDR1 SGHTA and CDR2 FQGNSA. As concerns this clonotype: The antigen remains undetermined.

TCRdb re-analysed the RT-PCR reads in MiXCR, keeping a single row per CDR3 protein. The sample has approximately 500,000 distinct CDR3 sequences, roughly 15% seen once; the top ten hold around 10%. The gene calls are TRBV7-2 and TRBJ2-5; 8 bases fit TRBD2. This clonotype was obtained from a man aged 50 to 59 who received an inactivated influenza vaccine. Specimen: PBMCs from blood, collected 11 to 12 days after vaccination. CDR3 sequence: CASSSYSGAQETQYF. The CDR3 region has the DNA TGTGCCAGCAGCTCCTATAGCGGGGCACAAGAGACCCAGTACTTC.